This T cell receptor (beta chain) comes out of a study of neurological immune-mediated disorders. Study findings and constraints: Private repertoires in all groups were suggested, as expanded clones shared no CDR3 amino acid sequences across subjects.

A remark on this clonotype: Antigen unknown.

Time point described: technical triplicate 3. Synthesis of cDNA was performed by 5'RACE using 10-nucleotide random UMIs. TCRdb passed the 5' RACE reads through MiXCR, listing each CDR3 protein once. The sample has about 44,000 distinct CDR3 sequences; 20% to 25% are singletons. The TCR was taken from a man aged 60 to 75 with HTLV-1-associated myelopathy (HAM/TSP). Sequencing was carried out using PBMCs.

The CDR3: CATSDLDGRQVNEQFF. The CDR3 DNA reads TGTGCCACCAGTGATTTGGACGGGAGGCAGGTCAATGAGCAGTTCTTC. The chain links TRBV24-1 to TRBJ2-1; 7 bases line up with TRBD2. Germline CDR1 is KGHDR and CDR2 is SFDVKD. This CDR3 has 16 amino acids. V dropped 0 bases and J dropped 6; count of bases not matched to a gene: 7.